Here is one TCR beta chain with its context. The data stem from a study of beta chain features in type 1 diabetes. Expressed TCRB transcripts were sequenced because the isolated RNA had all been reverse transcribed beforehand. Data came from immunoSEQ multiplex PCR; TCRdb stores just in-frame clones and leaves some out. The table includes more than 110,000 clones, 6.9% detected once. Purity of each sorted population was above 95%. Between the trimmed V and J ends, which lost 3 bases and 4 bases, there was a span of 15 bases. The length of the CDR3 is 15 residues. Germline V gene data show CDR1 as SNHLY and CDR2 as FYNNEI.

Sequenced sample: central memory CD4+ T cells from blood. This receptor was obtained from a woman in her 30s in good health. The chain recombines TRBV2 with TRBJ2-5; perhaps TRBD2 as D (6 bases). As DNA, the CDR3 is TGTGCCAGCAGTGATACTAGCATTGGAGGAGAGACCCAGTACTTC. Its protein is CASSDTSIGGETQYF.